This is a list of T cell receptor beta chains from one sample in a study of blood T cell repertoires in COVID-19. Sequencing used immunoSEQ multiplex PCR; TCRdb keeps in-frame clones, though not all of them. The sample shows under 200,000 clones, about 82% of them seen only once. The source material was peripheral blood. The source is a man in his sixties or seventies with active or convalescent COVID-19. CDR3s include the opening cysteine and the closing phenylalanine or tryptophan. The order of the fields is J gene, D gene, clone size, V gene, CDR3 DNA, CDR3 protein. The D gene is left open where the match is weak. The size of a clone is reported for some rows only, either as once, few or many, or as a class for expanded clones.

>TRBJ2-5|TRBD1|NA|TRBV18
TGTGCCAGCTCACCACAACTGACAGGGGATGGGCAAGAGACCCAGTACTTC
CASSPQLTGDGQETQYF
>TRBJ2-3|TRBD2|few|TRBV6-2/TRBV6-3
TGTGCCAGCAGTCCCAGACTAGCCCAACCGCAGTATTTT
CASSPRLAQPQYF
>TRBJ2-5|NA|NA|TRBV7-9
TGTGCCAGCAGCGCTCACGGCGGACAAGAGACCCAGTACTTC
CASSAHGGQETQYF
>TRBJ2-6|TRBD2|NA|TRBV11-2
TGTGCCAGCAGTCCGCGGCGGACTAGCGGTAATTGGGCCAACGTCCTGACTTTC
CASSPRRTSGNWANVLTF
>TRBJ1-2|NA|NA|TRBV5-1
TGCGCCTCGACTACTCTTGATGGCTACACCTTC
CASTTLDGYTF
>TRBJ1-2|NA|once|TRBV27
TGTGCCAGCAGTTTAGGACCAGGGCACTACACCTTC
CASSLGPGHYTF
>TRBJ1-2|TRBD1|NA|TRBV2
TGTGCCAGCAGTACACGACAGGGGCCGAGGGGTGGCTACACCTTC
CASSTRQGPRGGYTF
>TRBJ1-3|NA|NA|TRBV2
TGTGCCAGCAGTGCGGAGGCTGGAAACACCATATATTTT
CASSAEAGNTIYF
>TRBJ1-1|TRBD1|NA|TRBV19
TGTGCCAGTAGAGACAGGGCCGAGGGTGAAGCTTTCTTT
CASRDRAEGEAFF
>TRBJ2-6|NA|once|TRBV7-2
TGTGCCAGCAGCTTAGGAAAGGGACTCTACCCTGGGGCCAACGTCCTGACTTTC
CASSLGKGLYPGANVLTF
>TRBJ1-2|NA|NA|TRBV7-8
TGTGCCAGCAGCTCCCGGCGGGTAGGCTACACCTTC
CASSSRRVGYTF
>TRBJ2-7|TRBD1|NA|TRBV2
TGTGCCAGCAGTTTGACAGGGCGGTACGAGCAGTACTTC
CASSLTGRYEQYF
>TRBJ2-7|NA|NA|TRBV11-2
TGTGCCAGCACCGCTCTGGGGGCCGGCCCGGATTTTTCCTACGAGCAGTACTTC
CASTALGAGPDFSYEQYF
>TRBJ1-5|NA|NA|TRBV9
TGTGCCAGCAGCGTATGGGCAAGAAATCAGCCCCAGCATTTT
CASSVWARNQPQHF
>TRBJ2-1|TRBD2|NA|TRBV4-2
TGTGCCAGCAGCCCTCCCTCGGCTAGCGGGAACAATGAGCAGTTCTTC
CASSPPSASGNNEQFF
>TRBJ1-4|TRBD1|once|TRBV5-1
TGCGCCAGCAGCTTGGGTACAGGGGGCAACGAAAAACTGTTTTTT
CASSLGTGGNEKLFF
>TRBJ1-1|NA|NA|TRBV5-6
TGTGCCAGCAGCTTGGTGGACAGCCACACTGAAGCTTTCTTT
CASSLVDSHTEAFF
>TRBJ1-4|TRBD1|once|TRBV4-3
TGCGCCAGCAGCCAACAGGGGGTCGAAAAACTGTTTTTT
CASSQQGVEKLFF
>TRBJ1-1|TRBD1|NA|TRBV4-3
TGCGCCAGCACTGTAAACCCCGGGACAGGGTACACTGAAGCTTTCTTT
CASTVNPGTGYTEAFF
>TRBJ1-1|NA|NA|TRBV5-4
TGTGCCAGCAGCAATGATCCAGTGAACACTGAAGCTTTCTTT
CASSNDPVNTEAFF